This T cell receptor beta chain was found in a study of cytomegalovirus exposure and HLA in healthy donors. This CDR3 has 13 amino acids. CDR1 and CDR2 from the germline V gene are SEHNR and FQNEAQ (reference sequence). About this clone: Its antigen is not known. A read error may account for a junction end that differs from germline.

The PCR used 60 Vbeta and 13 Jbeta primers. Assay: immunoSEQ multiplex PCR; the TCRdb copy retains only in-frame clones and omits some. The sample contains around 100,000 clones, roughly 80% of which appear only once. Study-wide findings and caveats: Information on immune exposure was restricted to one variable (CMV serostatus). In a later analysis, common viral pathogens appeared linked to several of the most significant clusters. Evidence from a later analysis indicated that most CMV-associated TCR beta chains looked HLA-restricted. Among TCR sequences, most were rare, though some public TCRs appeared in many donors.

This receptor was taken from a man aged 25-40 years in good health and CMV-seropositive. The sequencing input was PBMCs. This chain joins TRBV7-9 and TRBJ2-1; D is perhaps TRBD1 (5 bases). CDR3 sequence reads: CTSSLVRGKEQFF. CDR3 DNA sequence: TGTACCAGCAGCTTAGTTAGGGGCAAGGAGCAGTTCTTC. The complete variable domain, with remaining parts taken from reference TRBV7-9 and TRBJ2-1, reads DTGVSQNPRHKITKRGQNVTFRCDPISEHNRLYWYRQTLGQGPEFLTYFQNEAQLEKSRLLSDRFSAERPKGSFSTLEIQRTEQGDSAMYLCTSSLVRGKEQFFGPGTRLTVL.